A single sample gave rise to the 32 T cell receptor beta chains below, sequenced in a study of shared clonotypes between healthy human individuals. The repertoire was sequenced with immunoSEQ multiplex PCR; TCRdb's copy has only in-frame clones and lacks some. The sample lists about 1.1 million clones, more than 75% occurring once. Material: memory CD4+ T cells from PBMCs. The subset is: CD45RA-negative fraction. The receptors derive from a man in his late teens or twenties in good health. Some clones in this sample may be carry-over from other donors' samples.

The chain combines TRBV10-3 with TRBJ2-3; D remains ambiguous. CDR1 is ENHRY, CDR2 SYGVKD, per germline. Trimming removed 2 bases at V and 4 bases at J, with 16 bases between. This CDR3 is 16 amino acids long. CDR3 protein: CAISEPLSGRADTQYF. CDR3 coding DNA: TGTGCCATCAGTGAGCCCCTAAGTGGTCGGGCAGATACGCAGTATTTT.

The chain couples TRBV10-3 to TRBJ1-5; possibly TRBD1 for D (6 bases). The CDR3 covers 14 residues. Germline V gene sequence: CDR1 ENHRY, CDR2 SYGVKD. Trimming pared 2 bases from V and 5 bases from J, leaving 10 bases between. The CDR3 spells CAISEGGSHQPQHF. The CDR3 coding sequence is TGTGCCATCAGTGAGGGGGGCTCCCATCAGCCCCAGCATTTT.

This sequence joins TRBV7-3 and TRBJ2-6, with D tentatively TRBD1 (6 bases). Trimming shortened V by 5 bases and J by 11 bases, and 19 bases separated the two germline ends. Looked up from germline, CDR1 is SGHTA and CDR2 is FQGTGA. The CDR3 has 15 residues. The CDR3 loop is CASSTSHRDPDVLTF. The CDR3 nucleotides are TGTGCCAGCAGCACTTCGCACAGGGATCCTGACGTCCTGACTTTC. The variable domain in full, completed from reference TRBV7-3 and TRBJ2-6, reads GAGVSQTPSNKVTEKGKYVELRCDPISGHTALYWYRQSLGQGPEFLIYFQGTGAADDSGLPNDRFFAVRPEGSVSTLKIQRTERGDSAVYLCASSTSHRDPDVLTFGAGSRLTVL.

The chain couples TRBV5-1 to TRBJ2-1, with unresolved D. Trimming cost V 2 bases and J 5 bases, with 14 bases left between them. Germline V CDR1 and CDR2: SGHRS, YFSETQ. The CDR3 is 15 residues long. CDR3 in amino acids: CASSLSPPLNNEQFF. The DNA of the CDR3 is TGCGCCAGCAGCTTATCGCCGCCGTTAAACAATGAGCAGTTCTTC.

The genes are TRBV27 and TRBJ2-5; possible D gene TRBD2, 6 bases. Trimming left V 2 bases short and J 0 bases short, with 13 bases between. This CDR3 region has 16 residues. CDR1 is MNHEY, CDR2 SMNVEV, per germline (reference sequence). The CDR3, as DNA: TGTGCCAGCAGTTTACTAGCGACAAGGAACCAAGAGACCCAGTACTTC. Residues: CASSLLATRNQETQYF.

The chain couples TRBV11-1 to TRBJ2-3, with D uncertain. This CDR3 has 14 amino acids. Germline values: CDR1 SGHAT, CDR2 FQDESV (reference sequence). V shed 1 base and J shed 2 bases, with 7 bases lying between them. The CDR3 nucleotides are TGTGCCAGCAGCTTAGGCCCCTACACAGATACGCAGTATTTT. This translates into CASSLGPYTDTQYF.

This clone was recorded once. The sample carries other DNA sequences with the same CDR3. The rearrangement links TRBV7-9 to TRBJ2-2; 8 bases align to TRBD1. Germline V lookup: CDR1 SEHNR, CDR2 FQNEAQ (reference sequence). This CDR3 is built from 15 residues. Trimming took 6 bases from V and 0 from J; bases not matched to a gene: 3. In DNA, the CDR3 is TGTGCCAGCAGGCCGGGACAGGCGAACACCGGGGAGCTGTTTTTT. Amino acid sequence: CASRPGQANTGELFF.

This clone was seen a handful of times. This chain links TRBV6-1 with TRBJ1-2; possibly TRBD1 for D (5 bases). The length of the CDR3 is 16 residues. Germline V lookup: CDR1 MNHNS, CDR2 SASEGT. V lost 2 bases and J lost 8, with 21 bases in between. This CDR3 is CASSENRGGIRRGYTF. The CDR3 DNA reads TGTGCCAGCAGTGAAAATCGGGGCGGCATCCGGAGGGGCTACACCTTC.

The chain is built from TRBV30 and TRBJ2-5, with D unresolved. The CDR3 contains 14 residues. Germline V gene data show CDR1 as GTSNPN and CDR2 as SVGIG (reference sequence). V gave up 2 bases and J gave up 5 bases, with 15 bases separating them. CDR3 in amino acids: CAWSPGRSYETQYF. CDR3 sequence (DNA): TGTGCCTGGAGTCCCGGAAGGAGTTACGAGACCCAGTACTTC.

The V call is TRBV7-9, the J call TRBJ2-7; D is unclear. The CDR3 loop spans 14 amino acids. Germline CDR1 is SEHNR and CDR2 is FQNEAQ (reference sequence). With 5 bases removed from V and 2 bases from J, the gap between germline ends came to 13 bases. The CDR3 DNA is TGTGCCAGCAGCCTTAAACAATCCACCTACGAGCAGTACTTC. Translation gives CASSLKQSTYEQYF.

J is TRBJ2-1 and V is TRBV4-2; perhaps TRBD2 as D (6 bases). The CDR3 consists of 15 residues. Germline assignment: CDR1 LGHNA and CDR2 YNFKEQ. V lost 0 bases and J 7 bases, leaving 13 bases between the germline ends. Here the CDR3 reads CASSQDRAGRNEQFF. In DNA form, the CDR3 reads TGTGCCAGCAGCCAAGATCGGGCGGGGCGAAATGAGCAGTTCTTC.

The chain employs TRBV28 and TRBJ1-5; D might be TRBD1 (5 bases). Germline CDR1 reads MDHEN; CDR2 reads SYDVKM. The length of the CDR3 is 13 residues. Trimming pared 8 bases from V and 7 bases from J, leaving 15 bases between. This CDR3 is CASAFRGDQPQHF. In nucleotides, the CDR3 is TGTGCCAGCGCCTTCCGGGGGGACCAGCCCCAGCATTTT. Combining the CDR3 with reference TRBV28 and TRBJ1-5 gives the whole variable domain DVKVTQSSRYLVKRTGEKVFLECVQDMDHENMFWYRQDPGLGLRLIYFSYDVKMKEKGDIPEGYSVSREKKERFSLILESASTNQTSMYLCASAFRGDQPQHFGDGTRLSIL.

Worth noting for this clone: This is likely an artifact of a read error, given a far larger clone one base away. Other DNA sequences of this sample code for an identical CDR3. The chain has TRBV6-5 and TRBJ1-1; D ambiguous. Trimming shortened V by 5 bases and J by 1 base, and 5 bases separated the two germline ends. Germline CDR1 and CDR2: MNHEY and SVGAGI. The CDR3 has 12 residues. The CDR3 loop is CASSRGNTEAFF. CDR3 nucleotides: TGTGCCAGCAGTCGGGGGAACACTGAAGCTTTCTTT.

This chain's CDR3 is CASSLDYLMGELFF. The CDR3 coding sequence is TGTGCCAGCAGCTTAGACTATCTAATGGGGGAGCTGTTTTTT. The chain uses TRBV7-2 and TRBJ2-2; D is unresolved. The CDR3 has 14 amino acids. CDR1 is SGHTA, CDR2 FQGNSA, per germline. V was shortened by 1 base and J by 8 bases, with 11 bases between the two germline ends.

The CDR3 nucleotides read TGTGCCAGCAGCTTAGCGGGTACGGCGACAGATACGCAGTATTTT. It translates to CASSLAGTATDTQYF. The chain links TRBV7-2 to TRBJ2-3; D remains unclear. The V and J ends lost 0 bases and 3 bases respectively, with 10 bases between them. The germline V gene encodes CDR1 SGHTA and CDR2 FQGNSA. The CDR3 sequence is 15 residues long.

CDR3 DNA: TGTGCCACCAGACTACCGGGCCTCGACGAGCAGTACTTC. Encoded protein: CATRLPGLDEQYF. The V and J genes are TRBV15 and TRBJ2-7, with D uncertain. Trimming took 6 bases from V and 5 from J, leaving 14 bases between them. Per germline, CDR1 LNHNV and CDR2 YYDKDF (reference sequence). This CDR3 contains 13 residues. Full variable domain (outside the CDR3, taken from reference TRBV15 and TRBJ2-7): DAMVIQNPRYQVTQFGKPVTLSCSQTLNHNVMYWYQQKSSQAPKLLFHYYDKDFNNEADTPDNFQSRRPNTSFCFLDIRSPGLGDTAMYLCATRLPGLDEQYFGPGTRLTVT.

The chain uses TRBV11-2 and TRBJ1-5; D remains ambiguous. Germline V gene lookup returns CDR1 SGHAT and CDR2 FQNNGV. The V and J ends lost 5 bases and 7 bases respectively, with 9 bases between them. The CDR3 consists of 12 residues. CDR3 loop: CASSRDRQPQHF. For the CDR3, the DNA is TGTGCCAGCAGCCGCGACCGACAGCCCCAGCATTTT.

The rearrangement joins TRBV9 to TRBJ2-7; no definite D call. The V end was cut by 2 bases, the J end by 6 bases, with 15 bases between. Per the germline V gene, CDR1 is SGDLS and CDR2 is YYNGEE. CDR3 length equals 14 residues. The CDR3 bases are TGTGCCAGCAGCGTTTTTCCCACCTTGGGCGAGCAGTACTTC. This codes for CASSVFPTLGEQYF.

CDR3 nucleotide sequence: TGTGCCAGCAGCTTGGGGCTAGCAGGCGAGCAGTACTTC. It translates to CASSLGLAGEQYF. V gene TRBV5-4 combines with J gene TRBJ2-7; TRBD2 is a possible D gene (5 bases). Looked up from germline, CDR1 is SGHNT and CDR2 is YYREEE (reference sequence). The CDR3 extends over 13 amino acids. The germline V and J ends were trimmed by 0 bases and 6 bases, with 10 bases remaining between them. Together with reference TRBV5-4 and TRBJ2-7, the CDR3 gives the full variable domain: ETGVTQSPTHLIKTRGQQVTLRCSSQSGHNTVSWYQQALGQGPQFIFQYYREEENGRGNFPPRFSGLQFPNYSSELNVNALELDDSALYLCASSLGLAGEQYFGPGTRLTVT.

This chain joins TRBV7-8 and TRBJ1-3, with D unresolved. Germline V gene sequence: CDR1 SGHVS, CDR2 FQNEAQ. CDR3 length: 13 residues. Trimming shortened V by 5 bases and J by 5 bases, and 10 bases separated the two germline ends. CDR3 nucleotide sequence: TGTGCCAGCAGCCCCAATTCAAGAAACACCATATATTTT. This translates into CASSPNSRNTIYF.

The chain carries TRBV19 and TRBJ2-7, with D perhaps TRBD2 (6 bases). The germline V and J ends were trimmed by 5 bases and 5 bases, with 13 bases remaining between them. The CDR3 spans 13 residues. Germline V gene data show CDR1 as LNHDA and CDR2 as SQIVND (reference sequence). The CDR3 DNA reads TGTGCCAGTAGTCCGGAGGGTTCTGACGAGCAGTACTTC. Translated: CASSPEGSDEQYF.

The rearrangement links TRBV28 to TRBJ1-2; D not resolved. This CDR3 contains 14 residues. Germline V CDR1 and CDR2: MDHEN, SYDVKM. Trimming removed 7 bases at V and 4 bases at J, with 16 bases between. CDR3 loop: CASKIGSEGYGYTF. The CDR3 DNA follows: TGTGCCAGCAAGATTGGCTCGGAGGGCTATGGCTACACCTTC.

CDR3 protein: CASSLSIVRVGHEQFF. The CDR3 DNA follows: TGTGCCAGCAGTTTATCGATTGTCAGGGTGGGACATGAGCAGTTCTTC. The rearrangement links TRBV27 to TRBJ2-1; perhaps D is TRBD1 or TRBD2 (5 bases each). This CDR3 spans 16 amino acids. Looked up from germline, CDR1 is MNHEY and CDR2 is SMNVEV (reference sequence). V lost 0 bases to trimming and J lost 8 bases, with 17 bases between them.

The rearrangement links TRBV5-1 to TRBJ2-7; D not resolved. CDR3 length: 14 amino acids. V lost 0 bases, J lost 9 bases, and 16 bases lay in between. Germline CDR1 SGHRS, CDR2 YFSETQ. The CDR3 nucleotides are TGCGCCAGCAGCTTGGAAAACTATAACAATGCGCAGTACTTC. It encodes CASSLENYNNAQYF.

This clone was seen a handful of times. The chain joins TRBV7-3 to TRBJ2-7; weak D call: TRBD2 (6 bases). Germline loops: CDR1 SGHTA, CDR2 FQGTGA. The CDR3 sequence is 13 residues long. Trimming shortened V by 3 bases and J by 3 bases, and 9 bases separated the two germline ends. For the CDR3, the DNA is TGTGCCAGCAGCTTGGTGGAGGGCTACGAGCAGTACTTC. It specifies CASSLVEGYEQYF. The full variable domain, in which reference TRBV7-3 and TRBJ2-7 provide the parts outside the CDR3, is GAGVSQTPSNKVTEKGKYVELRCDPISGHTALYWYRQSLGQGPEFLIYFQGTGAADDSGLPNDRFFAVRPEGSVSTLKIQRTERGDSAVYLCASSLVEGYEQYFGPGTRLTVT.

This clone was counted only a few times. The CDR3 nucleotides are TGTGCCAGTCAGCGTGGGGATTGGACACGAAGCAATCAGCCCCAGCATTTT. This sequence encodes CASQRGDWTRSNQPQHF. The chain couples TRBV19 to TRBJ1-5; possible D gene TRBD1, 5 bases. The CDR3 runs 17 residues. Germline-derived CDR1 and CDR2 are LNHDA and SQIVND (reference sequence). With 8 bases removed from V and 1 base from J, the gap between germline ends came to 21 bases.

The chain has TRBV30 and TRBJ1-1; tentatively, D is TRBD1 (6 bases). Germline CDR1 reads GTSNPN; CDR2 reads SVGIG (reference sequence). Trimming removed 3 bases at V and 5 bases at J, with 10 bases between. The CDR3 runs to 12 residues. The CDR3 reads CAWRAGATEAFF. In nucleotides, the CDR3 is TGTGCCTGGAGGGCAGGGGCGACTGAAGCTTTCTTT. The variable domain in full, completed from reference TRBV30 and TRBJ1-1, reads SQTIHQWPATLVQPVGSPLSLECTVEGTSNPNLYWYRQAAGRGLQLLFYSVGIGQISSEVPQNLSASRPQDRQFILSSKKLLLSDSGFYLCAWRAGATEAFFGQGTRLTVV.

Concerning this clone: Other DNA sequences from this sample encode an identical CDR3 as well. The chain combines TRBV28 with TRBJ1-1; D is uncertain. V gave up 2 bases and J gave up 3 bases, with 4 bases separating them. From germline, CDR1 is MDHEN and CDR2 SYDVKM. This CDR3 has 12 residues. The chain's CDR3 is CASSLRHTEAFF. CDR3 coding DNA: TGTGCCAGCAGTTTACGGCACACTGAAGCTTTCTTT. Based on the CDR3 plus reference TRBV28 and TRBJ1-1, the full variable domain is DVKVTQSSRYLVKRTGEKVFLECVQDMDHENMFWYRQDPGLGLRLIYFSYDVKMKEKGDIPEGYSVSREKKERFSLILESASTNQTSMYLCASSLRHTEAFFGQGTRLTVV.

As regards this clone: With only one base between it and a far larger clone, this is likely a read error. Additional DNA sequences in this sample encode the identical CDR3. This chain joins TRBV5-4 and TRBJ2-1, with D hard to call. CDR3 size: 15 residues. CDR1 and CDR2 (germline): SGHNT, YYREEE (reference sequence). V was clipped by 0 bases and J by 2 bases, with 9 bases between them. The CDR3 nucleotides read TGTGCCAGCAGCTTGGTTCCAGAGGCCTACAATGAGCAGTTCTTC. Its translation: CASSLVPEAYNEQFF.

This chain joins TRBV5-1 and TRBJ2-7; D may be TRBD2 (5 bases). CDR1 is SGHRS, CDR2 YFSETQ, per germline. This CDR3 comprises 13 residues. Trimming removed 2 bases from V and 1 base from J, with 7 bases in between. The DNA of the CDR3 is TGCGCCAGCAGCTTCCCGGGATCCTACGAGCAGTACTTC. It codes for CASSFPGSYEQYF.

In this sample, this clone turned up once. The chain carries TRBV9 and TRBJ1-1; 8 nucleotides line up with TRBD1. CDR1 is SGDLS and CDR2 is YYNGEE in the germline V gene. Trimming took 1 base from V and 5 from J; bases not matched to a gene: 4. This CDR3 contains 14 residues. CDR3 sequence (DNA): TGTGCCAGCAGCGTACAGGGGGCGCGGACTGAAGCTTTCTTT. It specifies CASSVQGARTEAFF. Based on the CDR3 plus reference TRBV9 and TRBJ1-1, the full variable domain is DSGVTQTPKHLITATGQRVTLRCSPRSGDLSVYWYQQSLDQGLQFLIQYYNGEERAKGNILERFSAQQFPDLHSELNLSSLELGDSALYFCASSVQGARTEAFFGQGTRLTVV.

This chain joins TRBV28 and TRBJ2-6, with D possibly TRBD2 on 7 matching bases. Per germline, CDR1 MDHEN and CDR2 SYDVKM. CDR3 length: 19 amino acids. V lost 5 bases, J lost 0 bases, and 20 bases lay in between. CDR3 region: CASSPPRGGVTSGANVLTF. The CDR3 DNA is TGTGCCAGCAGTCCCCCGAGAGGGGGGGTAACCTCTGGGGCCAACGTCCTGACTTTC.